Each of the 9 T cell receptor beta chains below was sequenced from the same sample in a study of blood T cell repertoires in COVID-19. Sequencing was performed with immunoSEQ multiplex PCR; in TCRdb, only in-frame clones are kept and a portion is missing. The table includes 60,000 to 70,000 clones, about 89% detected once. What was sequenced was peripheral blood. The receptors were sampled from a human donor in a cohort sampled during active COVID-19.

CDR3: CSVDQGGDTGELFF. The CDR3 region has the DNA TGCAGCGTTGATCAGGGCGGAGACACCGGGGAGCTGTTTTTT. The chain joins TRBV29-1 to TRBJ2-2; tentative D call: TRBD1 (5 bases). There are 14 residues in the CDR3. Trimming removed 3 bases at V and 3 bases at J, with 11 bases between. Germline V CDR1 and CDR2: SQVTM, ANQGSEA.

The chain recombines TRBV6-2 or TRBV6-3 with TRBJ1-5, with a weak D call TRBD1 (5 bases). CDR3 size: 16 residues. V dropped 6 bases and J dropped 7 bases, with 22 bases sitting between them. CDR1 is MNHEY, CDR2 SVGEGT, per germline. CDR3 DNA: TGTGCCAGCAGCCACTCGGGTGACAGTCGATCACAGCCCCAGCATTTT. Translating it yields CASSHSGDSRSQPQHF.

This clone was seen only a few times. Written as DNA, the CDR3 is TGTGCCAGCAGTGAAGGGACAGGGGGTTCACCCCTCCACTTT. This translates into CASSEGTGGSPLHF. The rearrangement joins TRBV6-1 to TRBJ1-6; the match to TRBD1 covers 10 bases. Germline V lookup: CDR1 MNHNS, CDR2 SASEGT. The CDR3 has 14 residues. V was clipped by 1 base and J by 9 bases; unmatched bases: 0.

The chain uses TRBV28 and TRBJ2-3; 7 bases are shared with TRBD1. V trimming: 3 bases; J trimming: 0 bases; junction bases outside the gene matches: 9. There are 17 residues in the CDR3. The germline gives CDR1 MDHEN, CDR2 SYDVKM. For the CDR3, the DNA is TGTGCCAGCAGTTTCCACGAGGGACAGTTTAGCACAGATACGCAGTATTTT. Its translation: CASSFHEGQFSTDTQYF.

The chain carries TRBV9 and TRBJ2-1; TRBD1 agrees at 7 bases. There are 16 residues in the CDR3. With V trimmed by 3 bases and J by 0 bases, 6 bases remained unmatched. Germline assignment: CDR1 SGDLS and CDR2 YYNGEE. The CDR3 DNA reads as TGTGCCAGCAGCGGCCCCGGGACAGACTCCTACAATGAGCAGTTCTTC. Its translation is CASSGPGTDSYNEQFF.

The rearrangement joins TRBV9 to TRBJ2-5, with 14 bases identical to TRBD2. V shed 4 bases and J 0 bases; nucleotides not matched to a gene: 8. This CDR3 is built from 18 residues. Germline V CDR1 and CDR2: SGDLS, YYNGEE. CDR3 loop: CASSPGLAGGVYQETQYF. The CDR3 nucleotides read TGTGCCAGCAGCCCCGGACTAGCGGGAGGTGTTTACCAAGAGACCCAGTACTTC.

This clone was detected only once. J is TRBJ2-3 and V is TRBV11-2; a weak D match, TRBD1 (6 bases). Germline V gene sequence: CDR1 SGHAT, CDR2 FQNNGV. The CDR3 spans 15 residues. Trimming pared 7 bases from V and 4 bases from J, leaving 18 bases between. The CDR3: CASTPLGAGADTQYF. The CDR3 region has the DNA TGTGCCAGCACCCCATTGGGGGCAGGGGCAGATACGCAGTATTTT.

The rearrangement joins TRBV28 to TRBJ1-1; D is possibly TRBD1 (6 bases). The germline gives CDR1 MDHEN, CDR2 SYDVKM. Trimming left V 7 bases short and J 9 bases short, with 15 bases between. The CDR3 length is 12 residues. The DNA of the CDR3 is TGTGCCAGCAAGGGGGAACGGGCCAAAGCTTTCTTT. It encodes CASKGERAKAFF.

This chain's CDR3 is CASSLGRGRNTGELFF. The CDR3, as DNA: TGTGCCAGCAGCTTGGGGCGGGGCCGGAACACCGGGGAGCTGTTTTTT. The gene calls are TRBV5-8 and TRBJ2-2, with D perhaps matching TRBD2 (6 bases). V dropped 0 bases and J dropped 1 base, with 10 bases sitting between them. Germline CDR1 reads SGHTS; CDR2 reads YDEGEE. The CDR3 totals 16 residues.